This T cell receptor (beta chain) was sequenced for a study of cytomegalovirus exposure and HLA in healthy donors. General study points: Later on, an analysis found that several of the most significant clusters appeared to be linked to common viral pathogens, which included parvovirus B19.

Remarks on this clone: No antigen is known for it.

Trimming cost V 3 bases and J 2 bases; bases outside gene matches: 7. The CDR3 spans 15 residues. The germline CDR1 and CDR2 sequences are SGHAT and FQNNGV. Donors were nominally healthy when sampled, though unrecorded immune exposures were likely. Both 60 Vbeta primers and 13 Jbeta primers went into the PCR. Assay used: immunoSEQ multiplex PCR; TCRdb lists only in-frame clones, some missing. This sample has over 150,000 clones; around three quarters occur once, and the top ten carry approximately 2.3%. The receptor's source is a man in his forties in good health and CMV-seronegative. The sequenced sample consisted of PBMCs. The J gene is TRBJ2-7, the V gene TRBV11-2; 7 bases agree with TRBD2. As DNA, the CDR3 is TGTGCCAGCAGCTTTGGGAGGGAGGGGACCTACGAGCAGTACTTC. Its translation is CASSFGREGTYEQYF.